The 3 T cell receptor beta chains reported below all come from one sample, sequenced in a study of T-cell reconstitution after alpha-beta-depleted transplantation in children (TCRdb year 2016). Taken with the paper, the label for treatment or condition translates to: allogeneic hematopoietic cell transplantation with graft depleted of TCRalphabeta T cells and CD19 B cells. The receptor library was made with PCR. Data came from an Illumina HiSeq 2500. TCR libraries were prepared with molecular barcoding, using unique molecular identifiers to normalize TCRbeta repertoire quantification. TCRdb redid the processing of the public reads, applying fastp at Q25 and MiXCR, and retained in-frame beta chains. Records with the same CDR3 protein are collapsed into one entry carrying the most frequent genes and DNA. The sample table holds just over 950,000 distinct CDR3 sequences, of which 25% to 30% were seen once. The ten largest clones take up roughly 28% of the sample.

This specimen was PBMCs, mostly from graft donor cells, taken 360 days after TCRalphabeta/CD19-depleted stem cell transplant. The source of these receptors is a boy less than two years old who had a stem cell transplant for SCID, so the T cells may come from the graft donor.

DNA for the CDR3: TGTGCCAGCAGCCGACCGGGACTAGGGTACAGCACAGATACGCAGTATTTT. Amino acid sequence: CASSRPGLGYSTDTQYF. This chain uses TRBV9 with TRBJ2-3, with 8 bases aligning to TRBD2. This CDR3 spans 17 amino acids. The ends lost 4 bases at V and 0 bases at J; junction bases unmatched: 10. CDR1 SGDLS and CDR2 YYNGEE come from the germline V gene.

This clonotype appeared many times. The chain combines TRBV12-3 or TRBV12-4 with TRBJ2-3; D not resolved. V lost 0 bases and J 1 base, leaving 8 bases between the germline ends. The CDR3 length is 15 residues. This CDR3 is CASSLAWQGTDTQYF. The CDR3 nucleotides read TGTGCCAGCAGTTTAGCCTGGCAGGGCACAGATACGCAGTATTTT.

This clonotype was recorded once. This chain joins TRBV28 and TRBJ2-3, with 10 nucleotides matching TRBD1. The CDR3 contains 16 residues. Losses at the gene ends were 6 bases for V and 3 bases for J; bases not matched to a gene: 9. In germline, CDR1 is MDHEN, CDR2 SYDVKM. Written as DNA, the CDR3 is TGTGCCAGCAGCCCCCGGGACAGGGGATCAACAGATACGCAGTATTTT. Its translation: CASSPRDRGSTDTQYF.